This passage covers 29 T cell receptor beta chains from one sample sequenced in a study of T cells after yellow fever vaccination. From the 5' RACE reads, TCRdb called clonotypes with MiXCR, one entry per CDR3 protein. Seen here are almost 600,000 distinct CDR3 sequences, roughly 13% observed once, and the top ten hold around 15%. Source: PBMCs, taken on the day of the yellow fever booster vaccination. These receptors were obtained from a man under 40 who received the YFV17D yellow fever vaccine.

This clonotype has a handful of counts. V is TRBV4-3 and J is TRBJ2-5; 7 bases are a match to TRBD1. Germline V gene data show CDR1 as LGHNA and CDR2 as YSLEER. This CDR3 has 16 residues. V shed 3 bases, J shed 1 base, and the junction held 8 bases outside the gene matches. The CDR3 loop is CASSQETTGTQETQYF. As DNA, the CDR3 is TGCGCCAGCAGCCAGGAAACGACAGGGACCCAAGAGACCCAGTACTTC.

The rearrangement links TRBV9 to TRBJ2-5; D is uncertain. Germline loops: CDR1 SGDLS, CDR2 YYNGEE. The V end lost 0 bases, the J end lost 5 bases, and 8 bases lay between the germline ends. The CDR3 consists of 13 residues. The chain's CDR3 is CASSVGPKETQYF. DNA for the CDR3: TGTGCCAGCAGCGTAGGACCTAAGGAGACCCAGTACTTC.

In regard to this clonotype: A much more abundant neighbour one base away suggests this may be a read error. The J gene is TRBJ2-5, the V gene TRBV20-1; 13 bases match TRBD2. This CDR3 has 16 residues. In germline, CDR1 is DFQATT, CDR2 SNEGSKA (reference sequence). The CDR3 is CCATRGLAGDEETQYF. The CDR3 DNA sequence: TGCTGTGCTACCCGCGGACTAGCGGGAGATGAGGAGACCCAGTACTTC.

This clonotype has a handful of counts. The V gene is TRBV20-1, the J gene TRBJ2-3, with TRBD2 identical over 11 bases. Per germline, CDR1 DFQATT and CDR2 SNEGSKA (reference sequence). The CDR3 has 15 amino acids. Unmatched junction bases numbered 7, after V lost 5 bases and J lost 3 bases. The CDR3 DNA reads as TGCAGTGCTGCAAGACTAGCGGGAATGACAGATACGCAGTATTTT. Its protein product is CSAARLAGMTDTQYF.

This clonotype was seen only a few times. CDR3 loop: CASSQDLREIPYEQYF. CDR3 DNA: TGCGCCAGCAGCCAAGATCTTCGGGAGATCCCTTACGAGCAGTACTTC. This chain uses TRBV4-3 with TRBJ2-7; a weak D match, TRBD2 (6 bases). The germline CDR1 and CDR2 sequences are LGHNA and YSLEER. The CDR3 loop spans 16 amino acids. Deletions cut 0 bases from V and 4 bases from J, with 16 bases between.

Remarks on this clonotype: A much larger clone lies a single base off, so this may be a read error. The rearrangement links TRBV12-3 or TRBV12-4 to TRBJ2-7; D perhaps matches TRBD2 (6 bases). This CDR3 is 14 amino acids long. Trimming cost V 5 bases and J 5 bases, with 16 bases left between them. CDR3 loop: CASSLEIAVDEQYF. CDR3 nucleotide sequence: TGTGCCAGCAGTCTGGAGATAGCGGTCGACGAGCAGTACTTC.

This clonotype was found a few times. The junction and the germline gene differ at one end; a read error may be behind it. The chain couples TRBV7-2 to TRBJ2-1, with D uncertain. This CDR3 region has 12 residues. The germline gives CDR1 SGHTA, CDR2 FQGNSA. CDR3 nucleotide sequence: TGTGCCTGTTCCTCGAGTGGACCGGGCCGGGTCTTC. It is translated as CACSSSGPGRVF. The variable domain in full, completed from reference TRBV7-2 and TRBJ2-1, reads GAGVSQSPSNKVTEKGKDVELRCDPISGHTALYWYRQSLGQGLEFLIYFQGNSAPDKSGLPSDRFSAERTGGSVSTLTIQRTQQEDSAVYLCACSSSGPGRVFGPGTRLTVL.

The chain is built from TRBV7-6 and TRBJ1-3; D remains ambiguous. Trimming shortened V by 4 bases and J by 4 bases, and 14 bases separated the two germline ends. Germline assignment: CDR1 SGHVS and CDR2 FNYEAQ. This CDR3 has 15 amino acids. The DNA of the CDR3 is TGTGCCAGCAGCTCCCCGACTGTGTTGGGAAACACCATATATTTT. It codes for CASSSPTVLGNTIYF. The whole variable domain, remainder taken from reference TRBV7-6 and TRBJ1-3, is GAGVSQSPRYKVTKRGQDVALRCDPISGHVSLYWYRQALGQGPEFLTYFNYEAQQDKSGLPNDRFSAERPEGSISTLTIQRTEQRDSAMYRCASSSPTVLGNTIYFGEGSWLTVV.

In its sample, this clonotype was seen many times. The V gene is TRBV24-1, the J gene TRBJ2-7, with 12 bases identical to TRBD1. The V gene end was trimmed by 3 bases and the J gene end by 4 bases; junction bases not matched to a gene: 3. The germline CDR1 and CDR2 sequences are KGHDR and SFDVKD. The CDR3 consists of 15 residues. In nucleotides, the CDR3 is TGTGCCACCAGTGATCCGGGACAGGGGGCTTACGAGCAGTACTTC. Its translation: CATSDPGQGAYEQYF.

This clonotype turned up a few times. The chain carries TRBV6-6 and TRBJ2-3; D is unresolved. The V end lost 5 bases, the J end lost 6 bases, and 12 bases lay between the germline ends. The CDR3 is 13 residues long. CDR1 and CDR2 (germline): MNHNY, SVGAGI (reference sequence). CDR3 in DNA: TGTGCCAGCAGTCTCGACGTTGGGGATACGCAGTATTTT. This gives the protein CASSLDVGDTQYF.

This sequence joins TRBV7-2 and TRBJ1-4, with unresolved D. Trimming left V 1 base short and J 7 bases short, with 7 bases between. Germline V lookup: CDR1 SGHTA, CDR2 FQGNSA. The CDR3 sequence is 13 residues long. The DNA for the CDR3 is TGTGCCAGCAGCTTAGTATCTGGTGAAAAACTGTTTTTT. Protein: CASSLVSGEKLFF.

This clonotype showed up just a few times. The chain uses TRBV12-3 or TRBV12-4 and TRBJ2-1, with 8 bases identical to TRBD2. The CDR3 extends over 14 amino acids. After removal of 4 bases from V and 9 bases from J, the junction contained 8 bases not matched to a gene. The CDR3 reads CASSYSGMGGEQFF. The CDR3 DNA reads TGTGCCAGCAGTTATAGCGGGATGGGGGGTGAGCAGTTCTTC.

The rearrangement links TRBV7-6 to TRBJ2-5; D gene ambiguous. The CDR3 loop spans 16 amino acids. V was cut by 1 base and J by 3 bases, with 15 bases left in between. Germline CDR1 is SGHVS and CDR2 is FNYEAQ. CDR3 DNA: TGTGCCAGCAGCTTAGAAGGTTTTCCCCGCAAAGAGACCCAGTACTTC. It specifies CASSLEGFPRKETQYF.

This clonotype was detected only a few times. The gene calls are TRBV7-2 and TRBJ1-6, with 8 bases matching TRBD1. Per the germline V gene, CDR1 is SGHTA and CDR2 is FQGNSA. This CDR3 is 15 amino acids long. The ends lost 1 base at V and 9 bases at J; junction bases unmatched: 5. CDR3 sequence reads: CASSLDQGAGSPLHF. The CDR3 nucleotides are TGTGCCAGCAGCTTAGATCAGGGGGCCGGTTCACCCCTCCACTTT.

This clonotype turned up a few times. The chain has TRBV6-1 and TRBJ2-5, with D perhaps TRBD2 (6 bases). The CDR3 runs to 13 residues. V was clipped by 7 bases and J by 3 bases, with 12 bases between them. CDR1 is MNHNS and CDR2 is SASEGT in the germline V gene. The CDR3 nucleotides read TGTGCCAGCAAATTCGGCGGGAAAGAGACCCAGTACTTC. Amino acid sequence: CASKFGGKETQYF.

This clonotype turned up a few times. This chain joins TRBV7-2 and TRBJ2-7; TRBD2 matches 7 bases. Germline V gives CDR1 SGHTA, CDR2 FQGNSA. J gave up 5 bases and V 3 bases, and 4 bases lay outside the gene matches. This CDR3 is built from 13 residues. The CDR3 coding sequence is TGTGCCAGCAGCTTTCTAGCGGCAAACGAGCAGTACTTC. Translation gives CASSFLAANEQYF. The full variable domain, completed using reference TRBV7-2 and TRBJ2-7, is GAGVSQSPSNKVTEKGKDVELRCDPISGHTALYWYRQSLGQGLEFLIYFQGNSAPDKSGLPSDRFSAERTGGSVSTLTIQRTQQEDSAVYLCASSFLAANEQYFGPGTRLTVT.

This clonotype was seen many times. The chain joins TRBV7-3 to TRBJ2-3; 8 bases match TRBD2. Germline V gene lookup returns CDR1 SGHTA and CDR2 FQGTGA. V shed 3 bases and J 2 bases; nucleotides not matched to a gene: 1. The CDR3 is 14 amino acids. This CDR3 reads CASSFSGNTDTQYF. The CDR3 DNA is TGTGCCAGCAGCTTTAGCGGGAACACAGATACGCAGTATTTT.

This chain uses TRBV7-2 with TRBJ2-7; 9 bases agree with TRBD1. The junction had 10 bases not matched to a gene; V was cut back by 5 bases and J by 5 bases. This CDR3 comprises 15 residues. The germline V gene has CDR1 SGHTA and CDR2 FQGNSA. CDR3 nucleotide sequence: TGTGCCAGCAGCCGTACGGGACAGGGTAGGAACGAGCAGTACTTC. It translates to CASSRTGQGRNEQYF.

The chain links TRBV9 to TRBJ1-4; 8 bases line up with TRBD1. The V gene's germline CDR1 is SGDLS and CDR2 YYNGEE. Trimming took 1 base from V and 5 from J; bases not matched to a gene: 10. CDR3 length equals 17 residues. CDR3 amino acids: CASSVTPGQGANEKLFF. The CDR3 DNA sequence: TGTGCCAGCAGCGTAACGCCCGGGCAGGGGGCAAATGAAAAACTGTTTTTT.

The table lists this clonotype with a few counts. The rearrangement joins TRBV2 to TRBJ2-5; D is perhaps TRBD2 (6 bases). From germline, CDR1 is SNHLY and CDR2 FYNNEI. With 2 bases removed from V and 4 bases from J, the gap between germline ends came to 8 bases. The CDR3 loop spans 13 amino acids. This CDR3 is CASSELGGETQYF. The CDR3 coding sequence is TGTGCCAGCAGTGAATTGGGGGGAGAGACCCAGTACTTC.

This clonotype was picked up one time. This is likely a read error, given that the CDR3 carries no conserved phenylalanine or tryptophan at its end. The J gene is TRBJ2-7, the V gene TRBV5-6; D possibly matches TRBD1 or TRBD2 (5 bases each). The CDR3 loop spans 12 amino acids. Trimming pared 5 bases from V and 7 bases from J, leaving 13 bases between. Looked up from germline, CDR1 is SGHDT and CDR2 is YYEEEE. This CDR3 is CASSWDPGEQYI. CDR3 in DNA: TGTGCCAGCAGTTGGGACCCGGGGGAGCAGTACATC.

The chain employs TRBV3-1 and TRBJ2-2; D remains unclear. This CDR3 is built from 15 residues. Germline V gene sequence: CDR1 LGHDT, CDR2 YNNKEL (reference sequence). V lost 2 bases to trimming and J lost 5 bases, with 12 bases between them. The CDR3 sequence is CASSQNSGDTGELFF. CDR3 nucleotides: TGTGCCAGCAGCCAAAACTCTGGCGATACCGGGGAGCTGTTTTTT.

This chain joins TRBV5-1 and TRBJ2-7; D gene ambiguous. Germline-derived CDR1 and CDR2 are SGHRS and YFSETQ. The CDR3 totals 14 residues. Between the trimmed V and J ends, which lost 3 bases and 2 bases, there was a span of 12 bases. The DNA for the CDR3 is TGCGCCAGCAGCTCTCCCGACCATGCCTACGAGCAGTACTTC. This codes for CASSSPDHAYEQYF.

This clonotype showed up many times. This chain uses TRBV9 with TRBJ2-4; D not certain. This CDR3 has 12 amino acids. The V gene lost 0 bases and the J gene lost 6 bases, with 4 bases spanning the gap. Germline-derived CDR1 and CDR2 are SGDLS and YYNGEE. CDR3 loop: CASSVVGNIQYF. The CDR3 coding sequence is TGTGCCAGCAGCGTAGTCGGAAACATTCAGTACTTC.

The rearrangement uses TRBV24-1 and TRBJ2-3; D call uncertain. This CDR3 spans 15 amino acids. The ends were cut back, 4 bases at V and 1 base at J, with 11 bases in the middle. CDR1 and CDR2 (germline): KGHDR, SFDVKD. CDR3 nucleotides: TGTGCCACCAGTGACCCGGCCGAGGGCACAGATACGCAGTATTTT. As protein: CATSDPAEGTDTQYF.

This clonotype occurred a few times. The chain combines TRBV12-3 or TRBV12-4 with TRBJ2-1, with 10 positions matching TRBD2. J lost 0 bases, V lost 3 bases, and 5 bases had no gene match. CDR3 length: 17 residues. Here the CDR3 reads CASSFRTSGSSYNEQFF. In DNA form, the CDR3 reads TGTGCCAGCAGTTTTAGGACTAGCGGCAGCTCCTACAATGAGCAGTTCTTC.

This clonotype showed up many times. The gene calls are TRBV5-1 and TRBJ2-1; no clear D. Germline V gene lookup returns CDR1 SGHRS and CDR2 YFSETQ. The V end was cut by 0 bases, the J end by 2 bases, with 9 bases between. The CDR3 is 15 residues long. CDR3 in amino acids: CASSLETEAYNEQFF. The CDR3 nucleotides read TGCGCCAGCAGCTTGGAAACAGAAGCCTACAATGAGCAGTTCTTC. The whole variable domain, remainder taken from reference TRBV5-1 and TRBJ2-1, is KAGVTQTPRYLIKTRGQQVTLSCSPISGHRSVSWYQQTPGQGLQFLFEYFSETQRNKGNFPGRFSGRQFSNSRSEMNVSTLELGDSALYLCASSLETEAYNEQFFGPGTRLTVL.

Here the CDR3 DNA reads TGTGCCAGCCTCCGGGACTCTGGGGCCAACGTCCTGACTTTC. Translation: CASLRDSGANVLTF. This rearrangement joins TRBV6-2 or TRBV6-3 to TRBJ2-6; TRBD2 might be the D (5 bases). Germline assignment: CDR1 MNHEY and CDR2 SVGEGT. V lost 8 bases, J lost 0 bases, and 8 bases lay in between. This CDR3 contains 14 residues.

In its sample, this clonotype was seen many times. The J gene is TRBJ2-5, the V gene TRBV20-1; D is perhaps TRBD1 (6 bases). This CDR3 has 16 amino acids. Trimming removed 3 bases at V and 2 bases at J, with 19 bases between. Germline V gene sequence: CDR1 DFQATT, CDR2 SNEGSKA (reference sequence). The CDR3 here is CSASESRGKLQETQYF. Here the CDR3 DNA reads TGCAGTGCTAGCGAAAGTAGGGGGAAGCTACAAGAGACCCAGTACTTC.